This TCR beta chain was sequenced in a study of blood T cell repertoires in COVID-19. Background on the study: Acute and convalescent COVID-19 specimens originated in the United States, Italy and Spain.

Seattle patient enrollment occurred during active infection, with longitudinal follow-up thereafter. Study processing details: Counts of nucleated cells, estimated from reference gene primer amplification, were obtained. Here immunoSEQ multiplex PCR was the method, and the copy in TCRdb shows in-frame clones only, minus some. That table gives V, J and clone size, and the DNA gave D and trimming. The sample shows 150,000 to 200,000 clones, 92% of them seen only once. The sample comprised peripheral blood. The source is a young man with COVID-19, enrolled during active disease.

The chain's CDR3 is CASSSLPVWGVLNEQYF. The CDR3 DNA reads TGTGCCAGCAGTTCTCTCCCCGTTTGGGGGGTGTTAAACGAGCAGTACTTC. The chain uses TRBV27 and TRBJ2-7, with D maybe TRBD2 (6 bases). V dropped 4 bases and J dropped 5 bases, with 24 bases sitting between them. In germline, CDR1 is MNHEY, CDR2 SMNVEV (reference sequence). The length of the CDR3 is 17 residues.